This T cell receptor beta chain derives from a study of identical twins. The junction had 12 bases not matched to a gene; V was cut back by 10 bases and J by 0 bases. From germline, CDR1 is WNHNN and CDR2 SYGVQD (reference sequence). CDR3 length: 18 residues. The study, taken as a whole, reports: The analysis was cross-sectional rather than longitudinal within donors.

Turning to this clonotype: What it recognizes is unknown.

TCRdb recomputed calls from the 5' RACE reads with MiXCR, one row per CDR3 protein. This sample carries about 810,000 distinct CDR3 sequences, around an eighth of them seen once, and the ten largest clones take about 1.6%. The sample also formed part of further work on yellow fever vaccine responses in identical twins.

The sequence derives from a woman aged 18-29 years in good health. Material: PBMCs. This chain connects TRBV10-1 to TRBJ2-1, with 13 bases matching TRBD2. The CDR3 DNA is TGCGCCATTCCTAGGGGACTAGCGGGACCGAGCTCCTACAATGAGCAGTTCTTC. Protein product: CAIPRGLAGPSSYNEQFF.